Listed here are 18 T cell receptor beta chains from one sample, sequenced in a study of breast tumors, draining lymph nodes, adjacent tissues. Samples came from axillary lymph nodes draining the breast cancer. TCRdb re-analysed the multiplex PCR reads in MiXCR, keeping a single row per CDR3 protein. The sample yields hundreds of thousands of distinct CDR3 sequences, about 34% seen once. The sequenced sample was axillary lymph node tissue. Receptors were obtained from a female donor with breast cancer. Some clones in this sample may be carry-over from other donors' samples.

About this clonotype: Because the CDR3 is missing its conserved closing phenylalanine or tryptophan, this is likely a read error. The DNA is left out, because the CDR3 cannot be placed on it with certainty; the CDR3 is given as TCRdb lists it. The chain has TRBV20-1 and TRBJ2-5. The CDR3 is 8 residues long, ends included. Germline values: CDR1 DFQATT, CDR2 SNEGSKA (reference sequence). Here the CDR3 reads CSALTRTS.

On this clonotype: One base away lies a much larger clone, so this may be a sequencing read error. V usage is TRBV28 and J usage is TRBJ1-2; no firm D call. Between the trimmed V and J ends, which lost 2 bases and 4 bases, there was a span of 8 bases. The CDR3 length is 13 residues. Germline V gene lookup returns CDR1 MDHEN and CDR2 SYDVKM. The CDR3: CASSLGSLYGYTF. The DNA for the CDR3 is TGTGCCAGCAGTTTAGGCAGCCTCTATGGCTACACCTTC.

This clonotype was counted many times. The gene calls are TRBV2 and TRBJ1-2; the D is unclear. V was shortened by 8 bases and J by 0 bases, with 10 bases between the two germline ends. Germline V lookup: CDR1 SNHLY, CDR2 FYNNEI. CDR3 length: 13 residues. This CDR3 is CASARESNYGYTF. The CDR3 coding sequence is TGTGCCAGCGCAAGGGAATCTAACTATGGCTACACCTTC.

This clonotype was seen many times. This chain connects TRBV6-5 to TRBJ1-2, with D maybe TRBD1 (5 bases). V lost 5 bases to trimming and J lost 4 bases, with 11 bases between them. Germline CDR1 and CDR2: MNHEY and SVGAGI. This CDR3 contains 13 residues. The CDR3: CASSRQKTYGYTF. The CDR3 region has the DNA TGTGCCAGCAGTCGACAGAAAACCTATGGCTACACCTTC.

There are many counts of this clonotype. This sequence joins TRBV7-6 and TRBJ1-1; D ambiguous. The CDR3 runs to 13 residues. CDR1 and CDR2 (germline): SGHVS, FNYEAQ. Trimming left V 4 bases short and J 1 base short, with 7 bases between. The CDR3 loop is CASSYQENTEAFF. The CDR3 bases are TGTGCCAGCAGCTACCAGGAGAACACTGAAGCTTTCTTT.

This clonotype was counted at least ten times. The DNA of the CDR3 is TGTGCCAGCAGACACCGGACAGCCTCTAATTCACCCCTCCACTTT. This encodes CASRHRTASNSPLHF. The rearrangement links TRBV3-1 to TRBJ1-6, with D perhaps matching TRBD1 (6 bases). There are 15 residues in the CDR3. V was clipped by 6 bases and J by 6 bases, with 15 bases between them. Germline CDR1 LGHDT, CDR2 YNNKEL (reference sequence).

As to this clonotype: Possible read error: a much larger clone is one base away. The DNA for the CDR3 is TGTGCCAGCAGGGAGGGACTGACTAATGAAAAACTGCTTTTT. As protein: CASREGLTNEKLLF. V and J are TRBV10-3 and TRBJ1-4, with a weak D call TRBD1 (5 bases). The germline V gene has CDR1 ENHRY and CDR2 SYGVKD. This CDR3 has 14 residues.

CDR3 residues: CASSSQGAAASGSPYEQYF. The CDR3 nucleotides read TGTGCCAGCAGCTCGCAGGGGGCCGCGGCTAGCGGGAGCCCCTACGAGCAGTACTTC. The chain uses TRBV7-2 and TRBJ2-7; 10 nucleotides align to TRBD2. Trimming removed 4 bases from V and 2 bases from J; junction bases left unmatched: 17. The CDR3 spans 19 residues. Looked up from germline, CDR1 is SGHTA and CDR2 is FQGNSA. The whole variable domain, remainder taken from reference TRBV7-2 and TRBJ2-7, is GAGVSQSPSNKVTEKGKDVELRCDPISGHTALYWYRQSLGQGLEFLIYFQGNSAPDKSGLPSDRFSAERTGGSVSTLTIQRTQQEDSAVYLCASSSQGAAASGSPYEQYFGPGTRLTVT.

Points on this clonotype: Just one base apart from a much larger clone, this may be a read error. Because the CDR3 is missing its conserved closing phenylalanine or tryptophan, this is likely a read error. The rearrangement joins TRBV7-2 to TRBJ2-7; D gene uncertain. The germline V and J ends were trimmed by 5 bases and 0 bases, with 11 bases remaining between them. The germline V gene encodes CDR1 SGHTA and CDR2 FQGNSA. The CDR3 runs to 14 residues. The chain's CDR3 is CASSRSSVSYEQYL. The CDR3 nucleotides are TGTGCCAGCAGCCGATCATCGGTCTCCTACGAGCAGTACCTC.

This clonotype was picked up a small number of times. J is TRBJ2-7 and V is TRBV5-1; no clear D gene. With 0 bases removed from V and 5 bases from J, the gap between germline ends came to 12 bases. Per the germline V gene, CDR1 is SGHRS and CDR2 is YFSETQ. The CDR3 is 14 residues long. CDR3 nucleotide sequence: TGCGCCAGCAGCTTGGGTCCGAGTACGGACGAGCAGTACTTC. It codes for CASSLGPSTDEQYF.

This clonotype was recorded a few times. This clone may be a read error of a much larger clone one base away. This CDR3 is missing its conserved last phenylalanine or tryptophan, likely due to a read error. This chain joins TRBV7-9 and TRBJ2-1; tentatively, D is TRBD2 (5 bases). CDR1 is SEHNR and CDR2 is FQNEAQ in the germline V gene (reference sequence). The CDR3 has 14 amino acids. Trimming stripped 5 bases from V and 6 bases from J, with 14 bases between. Here the CDR3 reads CASSPGERFNEQFL. The CDR3 DNA follows: TGTGCCAGCAGCCCCGGGGAGCGGTTCAATGAGCAGTTCCTC.

Many counts were recorded for this clonotype. The J gene is TRBJ1-5, the V gene TRBV6-5; 7 bases align to TRBD1. The ends lost 5 bases at V and 6 bases at J; junction bases unmatched: 10. Germline-derived CDR1 and CDR2 are MNHEY and SVGAGI. CDR3 size: 15 residues. CDR3 DNA: TGTGCCAGCAGTACAGGGGCCCAGGGCGGTCAGCCCCAGCATTTT. It encodes CASSTGAQGGQPQHF.

On this clonotype: A much larger clone sits a single nucleotide away, making a read error possible. Because the CDR3 is missing its conserved closing phenylalanine or tryptophan, this is likely a read error. The DNA is omitted, as the CDR3 cannot be located on it reliably, and the CDR3 follows TCRdb's listing. The chain has TRBV18 and TRBJ2-7; no check of the table's D call, TRBD1, against the DNA was made. The CDR3 is 15 amino acids long, termini counted. CDR1 KGHSH and CDR2 LQKENI come from the germline V gene. The CDR3 loop is CASFPDAGTGRVLSL.

This clonotype was seen ten or more times. The chain couples TRBV5-4 to TRBJ1-3; D not resolved. Per the germline V gene, CDR1 is SGHNT and CDR2 is YYREEE (reference sequence). Trimming pared 0 bases from V and 0 bases from J, leaving 4 bases between. The CDR3 covers 14 residues. CDR3 in amino acids: CASSLGHSGNTIYF. The DNA of the CDR3 is TGTGCCAGCAGCTTGGGACACTCTGGAAACACCATATATTTT.

Of note for this clonotype: The CDR3 does not close with the conserved phenylalanine or tryptophan, likely indicating a read error. The genes are TRBV19 and TRBJ2-5, with TRBD1 matching 9 bases. Germline trimming cut 5 bases from V and 3 bases from J; bases unmatched to any gene: 4. Germline CDR1 LNHDA, CDR2 SQIVND (reference sequence). This CDR3 is 14 amino acids long. This CDR3 reads CASSAGQGEETQYL. In DNA, the CDR3 is TGTGCCAGTAGTGCGGGACAGGGAGAAGAGACCCAGTACCTC.

This clonotype was seen many times. V and J are TRBV4-1 and TRBJ1-2; a possible D gene is TRBD1 (6 bases). The length of the CDR3 is 16 residues. Trimming took off 0 bases at V and 4 bases at J, with 15 bases between the two ends. Per germline, CDR1 MGHRA and CDR2 YSYEKL. The CDR3, as DNA: TGCGCCAGCAGCCAAGATTGGGCAGGGGCCGGCTATGGCTACACCTTC. It yields the protein CASSQDWAGAGYGYTF.

This chain uses TRBV5-1 with TRBJ1-1; 7 bases are shared with TRBD1. Germline assignment: CDR1 SGHRS and CDR2 YFSETQ. The CDR3 sequence is 15 residues long. V lost 2 bases to trimming and J lost 0 bases; unmatched junction nucleotides: 4. The CDR3 here is CASSLGQAMNTEAFF. CDR3 DNA: TGCGCCAGCAGCTTAGGACAGGCAATGAACACTGAAGCTTTCTTT. The whole variable domain, filled in from reference TRBV5-1 and TRBJ1-1, reads KAGVTQTPRYLIKTRGQQVTLSCSPISGHRSVSWYQQTPGQGLQFLFEYFSETQRNKGNFPGRFSGRQFSNSRSEMNVSTLELGDSALYLCASSLGQAMNTEAFFGQGTRLTVV.

This clonotype showed up just a few times. This chain connects TRBV11-3 to TRBJ1-1; D not resolved. The CDR3 consists of 18 residues. The germline V gene encodes CDR1 SGHNT and CDR2 YENEEA. V was trimmed by 5 bases and J by 0 bases, leaving 22 bases between them. This chain's CDR3 is CASSHPRSRQLMNTEAFF. The CDR3 DNA follows: TGTGCCAGCAGCCACCCGAGGAGCCGGCAACTGATGAACACTGAAGCTTTCTTT.